This TCR beta chain is from a study of identical twins. Trimming stripped 4 bases from V and 1 base from J, with 7 bases between. Germline V CDR1 and CDR2: SQVTM, ANQGSEA. This CDR3 has 12 residues. This clonotype was counted ten times or more. TCRdb called the 5' RACE reads again in MiXCR, with one record for every CDR3 protein. The sample contains 500,000 to 600,000 distinct CDR3 sequences, roughly a fifth of which appear only once. These records were also assigned to another study, of T cells expressing NK-cell markers. That source adds: About 1.0-8% of CD8+ T cells in over 5 donors belonged to dominant NKG2C+ clonotypes.

The chain links TRBV29-1 to TRBJ1-1; D uncertain. The source is a woman younger than 30 in good health. Specimen: CD4+ T cells sorted from blood. CDR3 bases: TGCAGCGTTGCCAGACAGAACACTGAAGCTTTCTTT. This encodes CSVARQNTEAFF.